This TCR beta chain was found in a study of T cell changes during pregnancy in multiple sclerosis. Germline CDR1 and CDR2: KGHSH and LQKENI. The CDR3 runs 15 residues. With 2 bases removed from V and 2 bases from J, the gap between germline ends came to 13 bases. TCRdb's table, derived via immunoSEQ multiplex PCR, lists solely in-frame clones and lacks some. The data contain fewer than 85,000 clones, roughly 92% of them singletons. The receptor comes from a female donor in good health, enrolled as a control in a pregnancy study. This rearrangement joins TRBV18 to TRBJ2-7; possibly TRBD2 for D (5 bases). Sequences were derived from peripheral blood, sampled in the first trimester of pregnancy. CDR3 sequence (DNA): TGTGCCAGCTCACCAGAGACTAATCTACCCTACGAGCAGTACTTC. Protein sequence: CASSPETNLPYEQYF.